The rows below give T cell receptor beta chains drawn from one sample of a study of OX40 agonist ivuxolimab in advanced cancers. The method was immunoSEQ multiplex PCR; TCRdb's version includes in-frame clones alone and lacks a portion of them. The data show 20,000 to 25,000 clones, with almost 85% seen just once and about half held by the top ten. The sample consisted of CD4+ or CD8+ T cells sorted from blood, taken in a trial of the OX40 agonist ivuxolimab. These receptors all come from an adult with an advanced solid tumor such as melanoma, head and neck, liver or kidney cancer. Each CDR3 is given with its conserved first and last residue. Each record gives: V gene, D gene, J gene, clone size, CDR3 DNA, CDR3 protein. The D gene is left open where the match is weak. Clone size, where shown, is once, few, many, or a class for clones that have expanded.

v_call: TRBV5-6
d_call: TRBD1
j_call: TRBJ2-3
clone_size: once
cdr3_nt: TGTGCCAGCAGCATAAAACCAGGGGGCAGCGGCACAGATACGCAGTATTTT
cdr3_aa: CASSIKPGGSGTDTQYF

v_call: TRBV30
d_call: -
j_call: TRBJ2-7
clone_size: -
cdr3_nt: TGTGCCTGGAGTGTATGGGACGGGTCCTACGAGCAGTACTTC
cdr3_aa: CAWSVWDGSYEQYF

v_call: TRBV28
d_call: -
j_call: TRBJ2-7
clone_size: -
cdr3_nt: TGTGCCAGCAGCCCCCCGGGCGGGGCTGGTTCCTACGAGCAGTACTTC
cdr3_aa: CASSPPGGAGSYEQYF

v_call: TRBV11-2
d_call: TRBD1
j_call: TRBJ2-7
clone_size: -
cdr3_nt: TGTGCCAGCAGCCTCATAACCGGGACAGGCTACGAGCAGTACTTC
cdr3_aa: CASSLITGTGYEQYF

v_call: TRBV7-9
d_call: TRBD2
j_call: TRBJ2-1
clone_size: -
cdr3_nt: TGTGCCAGCAGCTCAGGGACTAGCGGGTACCACAATGAGCAGTTCTTC
cdr3_aa: CASSSGTSGYHNEQFF

v_call: TRBV27
d_call: -
j_call: TRBJ1-1
clone_size: once
cdr3_nt: TGTGCCAGCAGTTTAAACGCATTGAACACTGAAGCTTTCTTT
cdr3_aa: CASSLNALNTEAFF

v_call: TRBV7-2
d_call: -
j_call: TRBJ1-2
clone_size: -
cdr3_nt: TGTGCCAGCAACGCACTTGGAGGAGGCTACACCTTC
cdr3_aa: CASNALGGGYTF

v_call: TRBV7-9
d_call: TRBD1
j_call: TRBJ1-2
clone_size: once
cdr3_nt: TGTGCCGTACCAGGGGGCGCCGGGAGCTATGGCTACACCTTC
cdr3_aa: CAVPGGAGSYGYTF

v_call: TRBV7-9
d_call: TRBD1
j_call: TRBJ1-2
clone_size: -
cdr3_nt: TGTGCCAGCAGCCCGGTTGGGACAGGGGGATGGGGCTATGGCTACACCTTC
cdr3_aa: CASSPVGTGGWGYGYTF

v_call: TRBV19
d_call: -
j_call: TRBJ1-5
clone_size: -
cdr3_nt: TGTGCCAGTAGTATAGGGGCCCTAGGCAATCAGCCCCAGCATTTT
cdr3_aa: CASSIGALGNQPQHF

v_call: TRBV18
d_call: -
j_call: TRBJ1-3
clone_size: once
cdr3_nt: TGTGCCAGCCCCAAAGACGGCATGCTACCCACCATATATTTT
cdr3_aa: CASPKDGMLPTIYF

v_call: TRBV7-9
d_call: TRBD1
j_call: TRBJ2-2
clone_size: -
cdr3_nt: TGTGCCAGCAGCTTGGGGACAGGGACCGGGGAGCTGTTTTTT
cdr3_aa: CASSLGTGTGELFF

v_call: TRBV9
d_call: TRBD1
j_call: TRBJ1-2
clone_size: -
cdr3_nt: TGTGCCAGCAGCGTTACAGGGGGCCGGGGCTATGGCTACACCTTC
cdr3_aa: CASSVTGGRGYGYTF

v_call: TRBV2
d_call: -
j_call: TRBJ2-7
clone_size: -
cdr3_nt: TGTGCCAGCACCTCCCGGCGGGACAGTTCCTACGAGCAGTACTTC
cdr3_aa: CASTSRRDSSYEQYF

v_call: TRBV5-1
d_call: TRBD1
j_call: TRBJ1-1
clone_size: -
cdr3_nt: TGCGCCAGCAAGCCGCACAGGGGGGCCACTGAAGCTTTCTTT
cdr3_aa: CASKPHRGATEAFF

v_call: TRBV13
d_call: -
j_call: TRBJ1-2
clone_size: few
cdr3_nt: TGTGCCAGCAGCCCCGGGACTGACCAAAGGGGCTACACCTTC
cdr3_aa: CASSPGTDQRGYTF

v_call: TRBV5-1
d_call: TRBD1
j_call: TRBJ2-7
clone_size: -
cdr3_nt: TGCGCCAGCAGCCCCAGTCGGGACAGCGCCTACGAGCAGTACTTC
cdr3_aa: CASSPSRDSAYEQYF